These 4 T cell receptor beta chains were all obtained from the same sample, sequenced in a study of blood T cell repertoires in COVID-19. Here immunoSEQ multiplex PCR was the method, and the copy in TCRdb shows in-frame clones only, minus some. Altogether hundreds of thousands of clones are present, 89% being singletons, with the ten largest covering more than 1%. Sequencing input: peripheral blood. The receptors were sampled from a man aged 40-55 years with acute or convalescent COVID-19.

The J gene is TRBJ2-1, the V gene TRBV4-1, with TRBD2 matching 9 bases. Trimming cost V 4 bases and J 5 bases; bases outside gene matches: 9. CDR3 length: 16 residues. In germline, CDR1 is MGHRA, CDR2 YSYEKL. The CDR3: CASSPIHSGRNNEQFF. The CDR3 DNA is TGCGCCAGCAGCCCGATACACAGCGGGAGGAACAATGAGCAGTTCTTC.

The CDR3 loop reads CASGRDRGRGSNQPQHF. CDR3 in DNA: TGTGCCAGTGGACGGGACAGGGGGCGCGGTAGCAATCAGCCCCAGCATTTT. V is TRBV7-2 and J is TRBJ1-5; TRBD1 matches at 12 bases. The CDR3 contains 17 residues. After removal of 9 bases from V and 0 bases from J, the junction contained 9 bases not matched to a gene. The germline V gene encodes CDR1 SGHTA and CDR2 FQGNSA.

The chain is built from TRBV18 and TRBJ1-1; D is unclear. Germline assignment: CDR1 KGHSH and CDR2 LQKENI. The V gene lost 3 bases and the J gene lost 1 base, with 12 bases spanning the gap. The CDR3 contains 15 residues. The CDR3 spells CASSPLLSENTEAFF. The CDR3 DNA reads as TGTGCCAGCTCACCGCTCCTGAGTGAGAACACTGAAGCTTTCTTT.

This chain joins TRBV4-1 and TRBJ1-1; D is unclear. The CDR3 length is 17 residues. Germline CDR1 reads MGHRA; CDR2 reads YSYEKL. With 0 bases removed from V and 4 bases from J, the gap between germline ends came to 18 bases. CDR3 loop: CASSQEVIREMGTEAFF. The CDR3 DNA sequence: TGCGCCAGCAGCCAAGAAGTGATAAGGGAGATGGGCACTGAAGCTTTCTTT.